This is a list of T cell receptor beta chains from one sample in a study of shared clonotypes between healthy human individuals. Some clones are missing from TCRdb's copy, which holds only in-frame ones; the method was immunoSEQ multiplex PCR. Found here are about 1 million clones, roughly 80% of them singletons; the top ten hold about 1.5%. Input material: memory CD4+ T cells sorted from blood. The receptors here all came from a man aged 18 to 29 in good health. The CDR3 runs from the conserved cysteine through the conserved F or W. A D gene is named only where the DNA matches it firmly. The listing skips clone size in some rows; elsewhere it reads once, few, many or a size class.

>.|TRBJ2-2|TRBV7-2|.|15
CASSPTRRDTGELFF
TGTGCCAGCAGTCCTACACGGCGGGACACCGGGGAGCTGTTTTTT
>.|TRBJ2-3|TRBV14|.|14
CASQRRSSTDTQYF
TGTGCCAGCCAACGACGGAGTAGCACAGATACGCAGTATTTT
>.|TRBJ2-7|TRBV7-9|few|12
CASSLGVYEQYF
TGTGCCAGCAGCTTAGGAGTTTACGAGCAGTACTTC
>.|TRBJ1-5|TRBV6-1|.|15
CASRWGSYSNQPQHF
TGTGCCAGCAGATGGGGTTCTTATAGCAATCAGCCCCAGCATTTT
>.|TRBJ1-2|TRBV25-1|.|14
CATTPPGANYGYTF
TGTGCCACCACCCCTCCCGGAGCTAACTATGGCTACACCTTC
>.|TRBJ2-2|TRBV5-1|.|16
CASSPEVGVRNGELFF
TGCGCCAGCAGCCCGGAGGTGGGGGTACGGAACGGGGAGCTGTTTTTT
>.|TRBJ2-7|TRBV6-1|.|14
CASSPRRDSYEQYF
TGTGCCAGCAGCCCACGTAGGGACTCCTACGAGCAGTACTTC
>TRBD2|TRBJ2-5|TRBV4-1|.|16
CASSHPAGGVKETQYF
TGCGCCAGCAGCCATCCAGCGGGGGGCGTCAAAGAGACCCAGTACTTC
>.|TRBJ1-1|TRBV6-1|.|15
CASSEAGRMNTEAFF
TGTGCCAGCAGTGAAGCAGGGCGTATGAACACTGAAGCTTTCTTT
>.|TRBJ1-5|TRBV5-1|few|15
CASSLEGFGNQPQHF
TGCGCCAGCAGCTTGGAGGGGTTCGGCAATCAGCCCCAGCATTTT
>.|TRBJ1-1|TRBV19|once|13
CASSGDAGLGAFF
TGTGCCAGTAGTGGGGACGCCGGGCTCGGAGCTTTCTTT
>.|TRBJ1-1|TRBV19|once|14
CASKPTATDTEAFF
TGTGCCAGTAAGCCCACAGCGACAGACACTGAAGCTTTCTTT
>TRBD2|TRBJ2-7|TRBV7-9|.|13
CASGLAGSYEQYF
TGTGCCAGTGGGCTAGCGGGATCCTACGAGCAGTACTTC
>.|TRBJ2-4|TRBV4-3|.|13
CASSQGTASVQYF
TGCGCCAGCAGCCAAGGGACCGCTTCCGTTCAGTACTTC
>.|TRBJ1-1|TRBV29-1|.|12
CSVYLGDTEAFF
TGCAGCGTCTATTTGGGGGACACTGAAGCTTTCTTT
>.|TRBJ2-5|TRBV12-5|.|12
CASGPIPETQYF
TGTGCTAGTGGTCCGATCCCAGAGACCCAGTACTTC
>TRBD2|TRBJ2-5|TRBV5-1|.|14
CASSFSGGQETQYF
TGCGCCAGCAGCTTCTCGGGGGGGCAAGAGACCCAGTACTTC
>.|TRBJ2-2|TRBV11-2|.|14
CASSLERQTGELFF
TGTGCCAGCAGCTTGGAGCGACAGACCGGGGAGCTGTTTTTT
>.|TRBJ2-7|TRBV5-1|once|15
CASSQTRRLSYEQYF
TGCGCCAGCAGCCAGACACGTAGACTCTCCTACGAGCAGTACTTC
>.|TRBJ1-4|TRBV9|.|15
CASSVAPGTNEKLFF
TGTGCCAGCAGCGTAGCCCCAGGGACTAATGAAAAACTGTTTTTT
>.|TRBJ2-3|TRBV7-8|.|12
CASSLAKGPQYF
TGTGCCAGCAGCTTAGCGAAGGGACCGCAGTATTTT
>.|TRBJ1-1|TRBV5-1|few|13
CASSADGGTEAFF
TGCGCCAGCAGCGCGGACGGAGGCACTGAAGCTTTCTTT
>.|TRBJ2-7|TRBV5-3|few|12
CARSWVGEEQYF
TGTGCCAGAAGCTGGGTAGGGGAAGAGCAGTACTTC
>TRBD1|TRBJ1-3|TRBV5-1|.|15
CASSLSGTVGNTIYF
TGCGCCAGCAGCCTATCAGGGACAGTTGGAAACACCATATATTTT
>TRBD1|TRBJ2-5|TRBV7-8|.|15
CASSFGQGARETQYF
TGTGCCAGCAGCTTCGGACAGGGGGCGAGGGAGACCCAGTACTTC
>TRBD1|TRBJ1-6|TRBV19|few|18
CASSSEPGQGIYNSPLHF
TGTGCCAGTAGTTCCGAACCGGGACAGGGTATCTATAATTCACCCCTCCACTTT
>.|TRBJ1-6|TRBV18|.|15
CASSPRRGSDSPLHF
TGTGCCAGCTCACCACGCAGGGGCTCTGATTCACCCCTCCACTTT
>TRBD2|TRBJ2-7|TRBV5-1|.|18
CASSNPASGDAMPYEQYF
TGCGCCAGCAGCAACCCGGCTAGCGGAGACGCTATGCCCTACGAGCAGTACTTC
>.|TRBJ2-3|TRBV5-6|.|17
CASSRQTSRGFTDTQYF
TGTGCCAGCAGCCGACAGACAAGCAGGGGATTCACAGATACGCAGTATTTT
>.|TRBJ2-3|TRBV4-1|.|12
CASSRGPDTQYF
TGCGCCAGCAGCAGGGGACCGGATACGCAGTATTTT
>TRBD2|TRBJ2-2|TRBV19|.|15
CASSPALTSLGELFF
TGTGCCAGTAGTCCGGCCCTGACTAGCTTGGGGGAGCTGTTTTTT